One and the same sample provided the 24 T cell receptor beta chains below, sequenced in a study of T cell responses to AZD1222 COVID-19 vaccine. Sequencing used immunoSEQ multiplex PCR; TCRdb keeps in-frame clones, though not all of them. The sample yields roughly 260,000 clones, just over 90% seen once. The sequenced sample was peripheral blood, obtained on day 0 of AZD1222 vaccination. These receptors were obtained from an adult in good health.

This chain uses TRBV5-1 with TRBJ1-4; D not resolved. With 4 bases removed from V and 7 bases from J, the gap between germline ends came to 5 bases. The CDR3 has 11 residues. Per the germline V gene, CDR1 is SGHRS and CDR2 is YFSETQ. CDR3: CASSRGEKLFF. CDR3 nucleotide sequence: TGCGCCAGCAGCCGGGGTGAAAAACTGTTTTTT.

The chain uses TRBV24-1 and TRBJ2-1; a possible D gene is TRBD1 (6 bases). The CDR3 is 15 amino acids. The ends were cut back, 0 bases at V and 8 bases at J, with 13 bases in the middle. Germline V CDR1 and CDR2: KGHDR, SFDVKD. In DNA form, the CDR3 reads TGTGCCACCAGTGATTTGCGGGCAGGGGTGGATGAGCAGTTCTTC. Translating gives CATSDLRAGVDEQFF.

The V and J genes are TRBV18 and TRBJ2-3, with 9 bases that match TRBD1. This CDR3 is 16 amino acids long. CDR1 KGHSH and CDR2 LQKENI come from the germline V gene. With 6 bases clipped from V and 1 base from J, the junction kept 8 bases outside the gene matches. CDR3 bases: TGTGCCAGCTCTCCCACGACAGGGGGTGGCACAGATACGCAGTATTTT. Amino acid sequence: CASSPTTGGGTDTQYF.

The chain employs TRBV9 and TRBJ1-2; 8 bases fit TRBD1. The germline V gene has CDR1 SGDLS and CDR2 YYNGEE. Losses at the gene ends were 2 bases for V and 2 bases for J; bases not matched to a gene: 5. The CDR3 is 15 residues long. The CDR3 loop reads CASSVYGTGNYGYTF. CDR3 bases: TGTGCCAGCAGCGTGTATGGGACAGGAAACTATGGCTACACCTTC.

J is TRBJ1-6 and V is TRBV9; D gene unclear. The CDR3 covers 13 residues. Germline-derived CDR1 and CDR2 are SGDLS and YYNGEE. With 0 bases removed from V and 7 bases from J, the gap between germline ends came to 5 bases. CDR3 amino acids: CASSVDQNSPLHF. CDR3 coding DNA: TGTGCCAGCAGCGTAGACCAAAATTCACCCCTCCACTTT. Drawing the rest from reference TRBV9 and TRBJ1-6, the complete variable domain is DSGVTQTPKHLITATGQRVTLRCSPRSGDLSVYWYQQSLDQGLQFLIQYYNGEERAKGNILERFSAQQFPDLHSELNLSSLELGDSALYFCASSVDQNSPLHFGNGTRLTVT.

CDR3 region: CASSTQGGKPQHF. CDR3 in DNA: TGTGCCAGCAGTACACAGGGAGGGAAGCCCCAGCATTTT. The chain combines TRBV28 with TRBJ1-5; maybe TRBD1 (6 bases). The CDR3 has 13 residues. Germline CDR1 and CDR2: MDHEN and SYDVKM. Trimming took off 5 bases at V and 8 bases at J, with 13 bases between the two ends. Together with reference TRBV28 and TRBJ1-5, the CDR3 gives the full variable domain: DVKVTQSSRYLVKRTGEKVFLECVQDMDHENMFWYRQDPGLGLRLIYFSYDVKMKEKGDIPEGYSVSREKKERFSLILESASTNQTSMYLCASSTQGGKPQHFGDGTRLSIL.

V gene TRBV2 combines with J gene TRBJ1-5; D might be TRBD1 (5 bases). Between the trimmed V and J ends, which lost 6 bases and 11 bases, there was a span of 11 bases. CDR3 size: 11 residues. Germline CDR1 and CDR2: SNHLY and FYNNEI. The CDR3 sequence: CASRGDGAQHF. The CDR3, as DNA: TGTGCCAGCAGGGGGGACGGTGCCCAGCATTTT.

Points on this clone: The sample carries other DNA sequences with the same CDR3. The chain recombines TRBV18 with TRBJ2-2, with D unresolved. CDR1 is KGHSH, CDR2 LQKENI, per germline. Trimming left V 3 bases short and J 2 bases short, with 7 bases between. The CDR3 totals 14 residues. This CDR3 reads CASSPSTNTGELFF. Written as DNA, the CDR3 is TGTGCCAGCTCACCGAGTACTAACACCGGGGAGCTGTTTTTT.

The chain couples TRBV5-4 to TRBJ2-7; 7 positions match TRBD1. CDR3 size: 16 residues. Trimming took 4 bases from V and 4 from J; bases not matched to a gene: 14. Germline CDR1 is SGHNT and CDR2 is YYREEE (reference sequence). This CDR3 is CASSPNTGAGIYEQYF. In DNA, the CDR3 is TGTGCCAGCAGCCCTAATACAGGGGCGGGTATATACGAGCAGTACTTC.

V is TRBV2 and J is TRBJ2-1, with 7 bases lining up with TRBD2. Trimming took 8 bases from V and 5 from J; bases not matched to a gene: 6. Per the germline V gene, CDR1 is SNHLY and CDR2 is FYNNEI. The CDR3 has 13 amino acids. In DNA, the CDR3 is TGTGCCAGCTCGAGCGGGGCTGACAATGAGCAGTTCTTC. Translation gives CASSSGADNEQFF.

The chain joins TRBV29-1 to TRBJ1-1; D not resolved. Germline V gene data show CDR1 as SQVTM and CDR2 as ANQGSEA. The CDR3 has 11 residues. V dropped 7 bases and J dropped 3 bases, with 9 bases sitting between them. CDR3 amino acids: CSAYSHTEAFF. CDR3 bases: TGCAGCGCGTACAGTCACACTGAAGCTTTCTTT.

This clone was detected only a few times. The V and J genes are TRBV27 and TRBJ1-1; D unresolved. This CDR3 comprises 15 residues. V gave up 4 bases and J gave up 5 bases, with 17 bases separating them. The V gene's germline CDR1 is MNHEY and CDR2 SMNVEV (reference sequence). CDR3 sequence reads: CASSSPVGGGTEAFF. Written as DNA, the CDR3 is TGTGCCAGCAGTTCCCCCGTGGGTGGAGGAACTGAAGCTTTCTTT.

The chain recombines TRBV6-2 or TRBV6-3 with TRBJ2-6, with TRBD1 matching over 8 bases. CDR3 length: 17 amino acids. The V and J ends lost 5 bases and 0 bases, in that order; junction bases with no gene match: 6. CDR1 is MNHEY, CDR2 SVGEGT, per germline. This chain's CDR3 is CASSPLTGVSGANVLTF. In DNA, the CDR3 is TGTGCCAGCAGTCCCTTGACAGGGGTCTCTGGGGCCAACGTCCTGACTTTC.

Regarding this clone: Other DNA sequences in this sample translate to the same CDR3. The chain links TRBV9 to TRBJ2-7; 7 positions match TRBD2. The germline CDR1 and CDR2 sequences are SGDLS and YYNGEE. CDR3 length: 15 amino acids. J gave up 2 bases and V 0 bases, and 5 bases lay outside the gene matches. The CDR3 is CASSVDPGGTYEQYF. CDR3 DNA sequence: TGTGCCAGCAGCGTAGACCCGGGGGGAACCTACGAGCAGTACTTC. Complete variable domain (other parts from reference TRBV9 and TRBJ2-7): DSGVTQTPKHLITATGQRVTLRCSPRSGDLSVYWYQQSLDQGLQFLIQYYNGEERAKGNILERFSAQQFPDLHSELNLSSLELGDSALYFCASSVDPGGTYEQYFGPGTRLTVT.

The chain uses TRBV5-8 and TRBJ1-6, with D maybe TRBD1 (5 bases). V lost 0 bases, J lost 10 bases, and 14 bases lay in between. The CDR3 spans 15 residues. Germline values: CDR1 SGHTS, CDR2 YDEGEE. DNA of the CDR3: TGTGCCAGCAGCTTGGTAGGGACCCAGGGATCACCCCTCCACTTT. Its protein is CASSLVGTQGSPLHF. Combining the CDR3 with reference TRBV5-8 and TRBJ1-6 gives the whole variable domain EAGVTQSPTHLIKTRGQQATLRCSPISGHTSVYWYQQALGLGLQFLLWYDEGEERNRGNFPPRFSGRQFPNYSSELNVNALELEDSALYLCASSLVGTQGSPLHFGNGTRLTVT.

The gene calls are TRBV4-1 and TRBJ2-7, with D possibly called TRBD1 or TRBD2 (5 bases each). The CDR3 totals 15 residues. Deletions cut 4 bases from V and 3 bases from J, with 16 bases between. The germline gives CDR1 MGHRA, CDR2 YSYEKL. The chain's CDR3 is CASSRVGTVGYEQYF. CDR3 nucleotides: TGCGCCAGCAGCCGGGTCGGGACGGTCGGCTACGAGCAGTACTTC.

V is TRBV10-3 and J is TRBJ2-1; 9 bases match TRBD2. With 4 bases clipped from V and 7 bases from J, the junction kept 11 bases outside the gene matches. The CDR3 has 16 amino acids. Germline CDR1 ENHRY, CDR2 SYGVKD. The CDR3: CAISVFGGGGKNEQFF. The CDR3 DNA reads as TGTGCCATCAGTGTATTTGGCGGGGGGGGAAAGAATGAGCAGTTCTTC.

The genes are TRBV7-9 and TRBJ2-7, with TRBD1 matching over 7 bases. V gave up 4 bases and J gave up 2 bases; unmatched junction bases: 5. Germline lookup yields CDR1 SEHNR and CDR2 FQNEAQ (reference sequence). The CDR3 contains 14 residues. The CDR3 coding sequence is TGTGCCAGCAGCTCGACAGGGATCCCCTACGAGCAGTACTTC. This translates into CASSSTGIPYEQYF.

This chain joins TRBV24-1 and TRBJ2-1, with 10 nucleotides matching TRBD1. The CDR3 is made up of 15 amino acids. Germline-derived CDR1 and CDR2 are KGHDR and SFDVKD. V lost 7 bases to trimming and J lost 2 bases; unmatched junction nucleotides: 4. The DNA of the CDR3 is TGTGCCACCAGGTCCGGGACAGGGGCCTACAATGAGCAGTTCTTC. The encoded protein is CATRSGTGAYNEQFF.

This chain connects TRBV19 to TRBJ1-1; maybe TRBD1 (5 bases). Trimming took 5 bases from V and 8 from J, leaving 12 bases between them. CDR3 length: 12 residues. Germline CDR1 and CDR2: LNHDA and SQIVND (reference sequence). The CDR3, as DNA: TGTGCCAGTAGTGCTCGGGGACCCGAAGCTTTCTTT. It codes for CASSARGPEAFF.

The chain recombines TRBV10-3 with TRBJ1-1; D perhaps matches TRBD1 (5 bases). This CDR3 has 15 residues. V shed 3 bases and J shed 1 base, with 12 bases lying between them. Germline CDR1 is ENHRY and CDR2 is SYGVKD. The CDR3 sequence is CAISDYQGPNTEAFF. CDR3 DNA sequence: TGTGCCATCAGTGACTATCAGGGCCCGAACACTGAAGCTTTCTTT.

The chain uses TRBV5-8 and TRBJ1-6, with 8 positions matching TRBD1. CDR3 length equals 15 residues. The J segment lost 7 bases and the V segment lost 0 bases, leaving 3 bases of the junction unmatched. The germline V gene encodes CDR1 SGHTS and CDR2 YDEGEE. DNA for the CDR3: TGTGCCAGCAGCTTGGGGCAGGGGGCAAATTCACCCCTCCACTTT. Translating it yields CASSLGQGANSPLHF.

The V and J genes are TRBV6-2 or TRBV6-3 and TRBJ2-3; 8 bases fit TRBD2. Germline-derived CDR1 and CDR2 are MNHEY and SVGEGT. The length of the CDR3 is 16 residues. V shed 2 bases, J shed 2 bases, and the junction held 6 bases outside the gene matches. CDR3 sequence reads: CASSYSGGRFTDTQYF. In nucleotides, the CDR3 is TGTGCCAGCAGTTACAGTGGCGGGAGGTTCACAGATACGCAGTATTTT.

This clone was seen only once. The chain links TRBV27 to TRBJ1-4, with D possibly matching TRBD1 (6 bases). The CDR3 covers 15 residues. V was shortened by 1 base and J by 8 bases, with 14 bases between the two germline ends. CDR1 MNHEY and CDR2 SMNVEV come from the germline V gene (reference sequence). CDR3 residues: CASSLFSGVGEKLFF. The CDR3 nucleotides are TGTGCCAGCAGTTTATTTTCAGGGGTAGGGGAAAAACTGTTTTTT.